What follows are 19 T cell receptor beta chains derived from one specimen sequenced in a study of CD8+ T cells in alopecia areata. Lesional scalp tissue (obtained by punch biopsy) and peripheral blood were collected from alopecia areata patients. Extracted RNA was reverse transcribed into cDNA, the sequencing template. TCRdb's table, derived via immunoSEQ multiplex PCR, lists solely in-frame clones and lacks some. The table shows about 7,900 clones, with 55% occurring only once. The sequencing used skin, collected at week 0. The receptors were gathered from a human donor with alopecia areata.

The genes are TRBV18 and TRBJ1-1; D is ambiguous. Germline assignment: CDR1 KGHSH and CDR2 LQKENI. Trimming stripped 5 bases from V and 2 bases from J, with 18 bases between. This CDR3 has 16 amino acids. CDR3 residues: CASSGAGWSSNTEAFF. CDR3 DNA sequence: TGTGCCAGCTCAGGAGCTGGGTGGAGCTCTAACACTGAAGCTTTCTTT.

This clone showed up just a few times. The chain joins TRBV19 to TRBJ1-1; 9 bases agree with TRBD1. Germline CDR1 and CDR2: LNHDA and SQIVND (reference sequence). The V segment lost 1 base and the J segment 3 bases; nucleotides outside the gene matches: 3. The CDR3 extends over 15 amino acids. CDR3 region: CASSIGWTGDTEAFF. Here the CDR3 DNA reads TGTGCCAGTAGTATAGGCTGGACAGGGGACACTGAAGCTTTCTTT.

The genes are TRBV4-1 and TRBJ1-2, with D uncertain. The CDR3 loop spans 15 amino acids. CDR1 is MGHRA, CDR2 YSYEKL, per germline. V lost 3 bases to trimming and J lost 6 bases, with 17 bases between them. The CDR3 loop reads CASSHGGRLEDGYTF. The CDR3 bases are TGCGCCAGCAGCCACGGCGGACGGCTAGAGGATGGCTACACCTTC.

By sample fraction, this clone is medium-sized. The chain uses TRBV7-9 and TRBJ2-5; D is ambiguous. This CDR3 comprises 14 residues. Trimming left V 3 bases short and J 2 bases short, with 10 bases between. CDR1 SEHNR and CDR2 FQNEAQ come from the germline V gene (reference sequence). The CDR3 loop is CASSFTEIQETQYF. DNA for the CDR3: TGTGCCAGCAGCTTCACAGAGATTCAAGAGACCCAGTACTTC.

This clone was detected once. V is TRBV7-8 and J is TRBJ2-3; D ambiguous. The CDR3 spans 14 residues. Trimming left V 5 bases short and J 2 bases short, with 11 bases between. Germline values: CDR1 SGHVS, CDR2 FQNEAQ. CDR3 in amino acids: CASSIWISTDTQYF. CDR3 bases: TGTGCCAGCAGCATCTGGATCTCCACAGATACGCAGTATTTT. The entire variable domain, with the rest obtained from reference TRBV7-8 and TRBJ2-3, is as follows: GAGVSQSPRYKVAKRGQDVALRCDPISGHVSLFWYQQALGQGPEFLTYFQNEAQLDKSGLPSDRFFAERPEGSVSTLKIQRTQQEDSAVYLCASSIWISTDTQYFGPGTRLTVL.

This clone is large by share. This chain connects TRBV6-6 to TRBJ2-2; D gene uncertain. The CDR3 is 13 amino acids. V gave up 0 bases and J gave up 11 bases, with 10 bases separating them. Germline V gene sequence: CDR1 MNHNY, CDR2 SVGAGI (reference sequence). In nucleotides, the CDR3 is TGTGCCAGCAGTTACTCAATGGTTGGAGAGCTGTTTTTT. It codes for CASSYSMVGELFF.

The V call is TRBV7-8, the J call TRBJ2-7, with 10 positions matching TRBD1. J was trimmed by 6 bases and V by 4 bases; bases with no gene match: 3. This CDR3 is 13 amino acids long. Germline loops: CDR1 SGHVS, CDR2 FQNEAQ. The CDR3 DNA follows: TGTGCCAGCAGCTCCGACAGGGGGCGCGAGCAGTACTTC. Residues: CASSSDRGREQYF.

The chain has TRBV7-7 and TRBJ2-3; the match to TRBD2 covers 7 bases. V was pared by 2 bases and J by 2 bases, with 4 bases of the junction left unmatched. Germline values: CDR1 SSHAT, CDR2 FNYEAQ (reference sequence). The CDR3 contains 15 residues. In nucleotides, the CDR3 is TGTGCCAGCAGCTTATGGGGGAGGGCCACAGATACGCAGTATTTT. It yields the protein CASSLWGRATDTQYF.

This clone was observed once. CDR3 nucleotides: TGTGCCAGCAGTGCCCCCCAGGATCGGGGCTACACCTTC. Amino acids: CASSAPQDRGYTF. The gene calls are TRBV6-6 and TRBJ1-2; unclear D gene. V lost 5 bases and J 8 bases, leaving 15 bases between the germline ends. Germline-derived CDR1 and CDR2 are MNHNY and SVGAGI (reference sequence). The CDR3 sequence is 13 residues long.

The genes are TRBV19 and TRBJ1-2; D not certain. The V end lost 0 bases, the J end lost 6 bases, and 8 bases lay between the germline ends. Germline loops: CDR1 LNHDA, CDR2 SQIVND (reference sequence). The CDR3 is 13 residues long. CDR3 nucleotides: TGTGCCAGTAGTATAGAGGGAGTAAATGGCTACACCTTC. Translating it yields CASSIEGVNGYTF.

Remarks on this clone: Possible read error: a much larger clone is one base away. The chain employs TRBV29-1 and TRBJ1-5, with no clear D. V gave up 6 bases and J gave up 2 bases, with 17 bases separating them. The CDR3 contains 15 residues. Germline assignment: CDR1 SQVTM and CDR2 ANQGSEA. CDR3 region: CSVADGLPGNQPQHF. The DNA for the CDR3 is TGCAGCGTCGCAGACGGACTCCCGGGCAATCAGCCCCAGCATTTT.

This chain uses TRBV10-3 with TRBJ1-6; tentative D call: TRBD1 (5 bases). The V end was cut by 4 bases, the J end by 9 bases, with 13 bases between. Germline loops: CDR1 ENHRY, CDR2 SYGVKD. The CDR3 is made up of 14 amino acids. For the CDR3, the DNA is TGTGCCATCAGTGCTGAGGGGAGAGGTTCACCCCTCCACTTT. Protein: CAISAEGRGSPLHF.

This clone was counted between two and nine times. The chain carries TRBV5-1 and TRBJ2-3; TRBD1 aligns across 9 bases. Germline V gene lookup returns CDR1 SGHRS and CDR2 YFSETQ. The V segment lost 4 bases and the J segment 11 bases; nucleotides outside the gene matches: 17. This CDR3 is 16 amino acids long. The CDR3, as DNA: TGCGCCAGCAGCCCGGCCGGGACAGGGAGTTCGGGGCTGCAGTATTTT. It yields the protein CASSPAGTGSSGLQYF.

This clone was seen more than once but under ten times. The CDR3 DNA follows: TGTGCCAGCACTGGGGATGGGTACGAGCAGTACTTC. Translating gives CASTGDGYEQYF. This chain connects TRBV2 to TRBJ2-7; D gene ambiguous. Germline loops: CDR1 SNHLY, CDR2 FYNNEI. The germline V and J ends were trimmed by 7 bases and 4 bases, with 11 bases remaining between them. This CDR3 has 12 residues.

The CDR3 DNA reads as TGTGCCAGCAGTGAAGCGGCAGACGGCACCGGGGAGCTGTTTTTT. This codes for CASSEAADGTGELFF. The chain couples TRBV2 to TRBJ2-2; D is ambiguous. CDR1 is SNHLY and CDR2 is FYNNEI in the germline V gene. The CDR3 has 15 residues. Deletions cut 0 bases from V and 4 bases from J, with 9 bases between. The entire variable domain, with the rest obtained from reference TRBV2 and TRBJ2-2, is as follows: EPEVTQTPSHQVTQMGQEVILRCVPISNHLYFYWYRQILGQKVEFLVSFYNNEISEKSEIFDDQFSVERPDGSNFTLKIRSTKLEDSAMYFCASSEAADGTGELFFGEGSRLTVL.

The CDR3 coding sequence is TGTGCCAGCAGCTTAGTGTTATCTGGGGCCAACGTCCTGACTTTC. Residues: CASSLVLSGANVLTF. The rearrangement uses TRBV7-8 and TRBJ2-6; D gene uncertain. V shed 1 base and J shed 1 base, with 5 bases lying between them. This CDR3 is 15 amino acids long. The germline V gene encodes CDR1 SGHVS and CDR2 FQNEAQ.

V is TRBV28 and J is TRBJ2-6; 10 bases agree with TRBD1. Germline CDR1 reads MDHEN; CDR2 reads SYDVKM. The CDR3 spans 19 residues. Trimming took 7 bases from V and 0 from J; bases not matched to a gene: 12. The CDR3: CASTLGQGGFHSGANVLTF. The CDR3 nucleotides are TGTGCCAGCACCCTAGGACAGGGGGGATTTCACTCTGGGGCCAACGTCCTGACTTTC.

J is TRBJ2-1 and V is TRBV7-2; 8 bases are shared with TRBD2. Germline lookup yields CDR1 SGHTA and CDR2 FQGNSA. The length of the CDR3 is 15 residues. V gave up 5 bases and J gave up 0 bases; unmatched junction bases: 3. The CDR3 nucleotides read TGTGCCAGCAGCCCGGGACTAGACTCCTACAATGAGCAGTTCTTC. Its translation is CASSPGLDSYNEQFF.

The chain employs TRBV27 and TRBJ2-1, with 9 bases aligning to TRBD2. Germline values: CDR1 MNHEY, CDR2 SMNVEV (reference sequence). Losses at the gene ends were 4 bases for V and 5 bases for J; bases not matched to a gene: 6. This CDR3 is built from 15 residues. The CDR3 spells CASSSSGRFDNEQFF. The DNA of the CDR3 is TGTGCCAGCAGTTCCAGCGGGAGGTTCGACAATGAGCAGTTCTTC.